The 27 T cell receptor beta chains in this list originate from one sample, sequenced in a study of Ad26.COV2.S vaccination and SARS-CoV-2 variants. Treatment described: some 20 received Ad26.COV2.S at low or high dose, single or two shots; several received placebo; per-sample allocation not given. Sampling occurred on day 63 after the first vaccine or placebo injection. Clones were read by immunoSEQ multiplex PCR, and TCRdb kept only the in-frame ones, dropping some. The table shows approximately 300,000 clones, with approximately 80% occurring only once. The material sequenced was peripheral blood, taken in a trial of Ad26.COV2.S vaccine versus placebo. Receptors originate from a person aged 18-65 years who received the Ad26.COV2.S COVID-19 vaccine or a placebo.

This chain's CDR3 is CASSDSTTGGWDEQFF. The DNA of the CDR3 is TGTGCCAGCAGTGACTCGACGACAGGGGGGTGGGATGAGCAGTTCTTC. The rearrangement uses TRBV6-4 and TRBJ2-1; TRBD1 matches at 9 bases. CDR1 and CDR2 from the germline V gene are MRHNA and SNTAGT. CDR3 length: 16 residues. Trimming at V came to 0 bases and at J to 8 bases, leaving 8 bases not matched to a gene.

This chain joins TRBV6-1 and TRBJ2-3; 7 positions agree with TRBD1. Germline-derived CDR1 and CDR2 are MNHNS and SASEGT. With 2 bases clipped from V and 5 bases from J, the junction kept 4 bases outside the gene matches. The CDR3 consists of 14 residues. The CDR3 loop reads CASSESGGRDTQYF. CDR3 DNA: TGTGCCAGCAGTGAATCAGGGGGAAGAGATACGCAGTATTTT.

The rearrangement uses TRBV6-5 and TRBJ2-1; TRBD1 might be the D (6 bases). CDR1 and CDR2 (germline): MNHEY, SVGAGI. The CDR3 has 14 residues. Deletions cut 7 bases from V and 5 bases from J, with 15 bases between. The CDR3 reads CASTEPGHNNEQFF. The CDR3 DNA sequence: TGTGCCAGCACCGAACCGGGACACAACAATGAGCAGTTCTTC.

CDR3 in DNA: TGCGCCAGCAGCTTGGCCACGACCTTGAACACTGAAGCTTTCTTT. Translation gives CASSLATTLNTEAFF. The chain joins TRBV5-1 to TRBJ1-1; D gene unclear. V was cut by 0 bases and J by 0 bases, with 9 bases left in between. Germline V gives CDR1 SGHRS, CDR2 YFSETQ. This CDR3 region has 15 residues. The entire variable domain, with the rest obtained from reference TRBV5-1 and TRBJ1-1, is as follows: KAGVTQTPRYLIKTRGQQVTLSCSPISGHRSVSWYQQTPGQGLQFLFEYFSETQRNKGNFPGRFSGRQFSNSRSEMNVSTLELGDSALYLCASSLATTLNTEAFFGQGTRLTVV.

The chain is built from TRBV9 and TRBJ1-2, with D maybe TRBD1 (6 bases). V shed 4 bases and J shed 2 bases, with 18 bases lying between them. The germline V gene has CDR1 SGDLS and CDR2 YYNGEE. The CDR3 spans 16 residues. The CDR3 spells CASSRSDSGINYGYTF. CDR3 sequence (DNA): TGTGCCAGCAGCAGATCGGACAGCGGAATCAACTATGGCTACACCTTC.

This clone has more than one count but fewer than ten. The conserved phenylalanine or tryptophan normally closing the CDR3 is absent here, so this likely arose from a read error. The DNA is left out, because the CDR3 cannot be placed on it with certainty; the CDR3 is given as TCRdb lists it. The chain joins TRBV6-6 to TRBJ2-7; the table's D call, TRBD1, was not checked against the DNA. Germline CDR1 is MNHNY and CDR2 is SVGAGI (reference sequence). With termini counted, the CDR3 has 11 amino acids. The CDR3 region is CASRSRDRESL.

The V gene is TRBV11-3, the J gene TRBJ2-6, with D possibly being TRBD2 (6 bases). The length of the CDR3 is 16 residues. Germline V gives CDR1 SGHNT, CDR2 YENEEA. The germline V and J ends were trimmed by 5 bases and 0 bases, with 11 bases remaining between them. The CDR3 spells CASSPMGGSGANVLTF. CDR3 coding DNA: TGTGCCAGCAGCCCAATGGGGGGCTCTGGGGCCAACGTCCTGACTTTC.

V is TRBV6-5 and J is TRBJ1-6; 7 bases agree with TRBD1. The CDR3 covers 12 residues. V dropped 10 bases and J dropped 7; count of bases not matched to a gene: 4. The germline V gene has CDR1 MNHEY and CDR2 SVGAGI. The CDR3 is CATRGVNSPLHF. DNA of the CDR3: TGTGCCACCAGGGGGGTAAATTCACCCCTCCACTTT.

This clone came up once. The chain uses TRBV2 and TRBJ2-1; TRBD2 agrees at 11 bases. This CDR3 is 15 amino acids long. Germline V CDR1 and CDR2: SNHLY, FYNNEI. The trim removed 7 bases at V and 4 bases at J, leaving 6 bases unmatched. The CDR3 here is CASTLAGGQYNEQFF. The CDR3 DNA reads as TGTGCCAGCACTCTAGCGGGGGGCCAATACAATGAGCAGTTCTTC.

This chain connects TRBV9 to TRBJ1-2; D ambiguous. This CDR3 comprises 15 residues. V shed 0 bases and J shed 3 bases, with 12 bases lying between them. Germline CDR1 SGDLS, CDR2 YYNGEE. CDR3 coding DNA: TGTGCCAGCAGCGTAGCTCCGGCGGCGGACTATGGCTACACCTTC. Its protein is CASSVAPAADYGYTF. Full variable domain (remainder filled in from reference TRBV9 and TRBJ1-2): DSGVTQTPKHLITATGQRVTLRCSPRSGDLSVYWYQQSLDQGLQFLIQYYNGEERAKGNILERFSAQQFPDLHSELNLSSLELGDSALYFCASSVAPAADYGYTFGSGTRLTVV.

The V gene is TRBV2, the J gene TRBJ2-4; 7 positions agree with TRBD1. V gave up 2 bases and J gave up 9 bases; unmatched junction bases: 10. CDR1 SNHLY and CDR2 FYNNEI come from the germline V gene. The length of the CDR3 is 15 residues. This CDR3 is CASSEIVGGRSIQYF. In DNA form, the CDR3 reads TGTGCCAGCAGTGAAATCGTAGGGGGCCGAAGCATTCAGTACTTC. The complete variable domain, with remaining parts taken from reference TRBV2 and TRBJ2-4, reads EPEVTQTPSHQVTQMGQEVILRCVPISNHLYFYWYRQILGQKVEFLVSFYNNEISEKSEIFDDQFSVERPDGSNFTLKIRSTKLEDSAMYFCASSEIVGGRSIQYFGAGTRLSVL.

CDR3 region: CASSARGGYGYTF. CDR3 nucleotide sequence: TGTGCCAGCAGCGCTCGGGGTGGCTATGGCTACACCTTC. This chain uses TRBV5-4 with TRBJ1-2; D uncertain. The CDR3 is 13 amino acids. Germline loops: CDR1 SGHNT, CDR2 YYREEE (reference sequence). V was shortened by 4 bases and J by 4 bases, with 11 bases between the two germline ends.

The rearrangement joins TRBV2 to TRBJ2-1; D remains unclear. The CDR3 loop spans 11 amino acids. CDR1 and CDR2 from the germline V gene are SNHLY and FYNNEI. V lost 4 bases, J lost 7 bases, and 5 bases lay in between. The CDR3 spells CASSVRNEQFF. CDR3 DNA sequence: TGTGCCAGCAGTGTCAGGAATGAGCAGTTCTTC.

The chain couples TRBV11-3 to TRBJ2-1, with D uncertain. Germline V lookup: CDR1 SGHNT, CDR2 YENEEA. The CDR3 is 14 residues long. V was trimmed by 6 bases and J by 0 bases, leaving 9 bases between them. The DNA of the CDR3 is TGTGCCAGCAGTAAAGGTTCCTCCTACAATGAGCAGTTCTTC. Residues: CASSKGSSYNEQFF.

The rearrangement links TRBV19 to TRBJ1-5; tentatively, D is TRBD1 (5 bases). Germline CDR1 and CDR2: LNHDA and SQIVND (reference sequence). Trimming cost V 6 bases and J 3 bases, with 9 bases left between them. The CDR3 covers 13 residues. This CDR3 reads CASRGTVNQPQHF. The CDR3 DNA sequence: TGTGCCAGTAGGGGGACGGTCAATCAGCCCCAGCATTTT.

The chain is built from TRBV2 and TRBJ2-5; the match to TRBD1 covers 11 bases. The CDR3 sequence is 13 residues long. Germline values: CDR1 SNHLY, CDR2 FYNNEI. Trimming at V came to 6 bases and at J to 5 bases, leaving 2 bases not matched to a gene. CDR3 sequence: CASRRDRGETQYF. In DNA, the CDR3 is TGTGCCAGCAGGCGGGACAGGGGGGAGACCCAGTACTTC.

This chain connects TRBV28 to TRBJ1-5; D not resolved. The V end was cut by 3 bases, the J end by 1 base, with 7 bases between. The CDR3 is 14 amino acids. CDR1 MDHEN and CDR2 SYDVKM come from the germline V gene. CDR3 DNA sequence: TGTGCCAGCAGTTTGGTTACCAGCAATCAGCCCCAGCATTTT. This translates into CASSLVTSNQPQHF.

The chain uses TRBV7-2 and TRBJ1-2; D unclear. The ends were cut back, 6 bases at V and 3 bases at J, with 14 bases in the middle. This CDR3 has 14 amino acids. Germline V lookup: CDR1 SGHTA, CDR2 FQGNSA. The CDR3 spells CASSTRGEYYGYTF. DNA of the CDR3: TGTGCCAGCAGTACGCGTGGGGAGTACTATGGCTACACCTTC.

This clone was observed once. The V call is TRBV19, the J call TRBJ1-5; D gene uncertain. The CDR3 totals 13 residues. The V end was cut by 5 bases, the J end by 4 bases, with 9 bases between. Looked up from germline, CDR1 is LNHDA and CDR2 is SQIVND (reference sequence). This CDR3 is CASSPTENQPQHF. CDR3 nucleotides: TGTGCCAGTAGTCCAACCGAGAATCAGCCCCAGCATTTT.

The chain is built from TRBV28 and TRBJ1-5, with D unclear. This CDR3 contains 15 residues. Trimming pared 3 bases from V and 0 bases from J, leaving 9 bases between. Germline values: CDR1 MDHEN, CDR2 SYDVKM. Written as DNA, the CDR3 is TGTGCCAGCAGTTTCCGGTCGTATAGCAATCAGCCCCAGCATTTT. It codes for CASSFRSYSNQPQHF.

CDR3 residues: CASSPPGQGNGELFF. CDR3 DNA: TGTGCCAGTAGTCCGCCCGGACAGGGGAACGGGGAGCTGTTTTTT. The chain combines TRBV19 with TRBJ2-2; 9 nucleotides agree with TRBD1. The V and J ends lost 5 bases and 7 bases, in that order; junction bases with no gene match: 8. The CDR3 covers 15 residues. Looked up from germline, CDR1 is LNHDA and CDR2 is SQIVND (reference sequence).

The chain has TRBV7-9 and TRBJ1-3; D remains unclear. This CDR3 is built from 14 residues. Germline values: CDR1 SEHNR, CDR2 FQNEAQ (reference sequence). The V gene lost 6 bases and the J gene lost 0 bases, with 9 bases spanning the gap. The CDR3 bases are TGTGCCAGCAGTCAACTCAGCTCTGGAAACACCATATATTTT. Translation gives CASSQLSSGNTIYF.

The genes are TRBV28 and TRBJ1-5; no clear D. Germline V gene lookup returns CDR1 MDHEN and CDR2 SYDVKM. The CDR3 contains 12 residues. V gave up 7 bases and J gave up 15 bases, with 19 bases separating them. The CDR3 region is CASNPSGLSGHF. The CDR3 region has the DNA TGTGCCAGCAACCCTTCGGGGTTGTCCGGGCATTTT.

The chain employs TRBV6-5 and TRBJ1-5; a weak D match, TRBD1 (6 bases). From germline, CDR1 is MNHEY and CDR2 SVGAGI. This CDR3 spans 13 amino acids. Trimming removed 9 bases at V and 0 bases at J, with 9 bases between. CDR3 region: CARIGGSNQPQHF. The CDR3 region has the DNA TGTGCCAGAATAGGGGGTAGCAATCAGCCCCAGCATTTT.

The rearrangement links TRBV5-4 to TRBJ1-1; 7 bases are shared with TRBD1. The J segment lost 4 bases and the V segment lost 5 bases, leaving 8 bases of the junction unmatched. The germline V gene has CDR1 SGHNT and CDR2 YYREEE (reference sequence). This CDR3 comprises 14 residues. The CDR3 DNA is TGTGCCAGCAGACCCGGCAGGGGGGGCACTGAAGCTTTCTTT. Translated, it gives CASRPGRGGTEAFF.

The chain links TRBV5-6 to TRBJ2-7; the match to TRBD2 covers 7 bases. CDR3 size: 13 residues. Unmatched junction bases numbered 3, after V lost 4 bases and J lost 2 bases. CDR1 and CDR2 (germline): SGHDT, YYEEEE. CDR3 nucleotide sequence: TGTGCCAGCAGCCCAGGACTAGCCTACGAGCAGTACTTC. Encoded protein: CASSPGLAYEQYF.

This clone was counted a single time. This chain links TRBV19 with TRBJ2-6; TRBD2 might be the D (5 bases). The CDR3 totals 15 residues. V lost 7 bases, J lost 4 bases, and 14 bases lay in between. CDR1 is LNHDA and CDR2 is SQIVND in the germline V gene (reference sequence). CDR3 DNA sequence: TGTGCCAGTACCCTCGGCCGGGGAGGGGCCAACGTCCTGACTTTC. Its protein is CASTLGRGGANVLTF.